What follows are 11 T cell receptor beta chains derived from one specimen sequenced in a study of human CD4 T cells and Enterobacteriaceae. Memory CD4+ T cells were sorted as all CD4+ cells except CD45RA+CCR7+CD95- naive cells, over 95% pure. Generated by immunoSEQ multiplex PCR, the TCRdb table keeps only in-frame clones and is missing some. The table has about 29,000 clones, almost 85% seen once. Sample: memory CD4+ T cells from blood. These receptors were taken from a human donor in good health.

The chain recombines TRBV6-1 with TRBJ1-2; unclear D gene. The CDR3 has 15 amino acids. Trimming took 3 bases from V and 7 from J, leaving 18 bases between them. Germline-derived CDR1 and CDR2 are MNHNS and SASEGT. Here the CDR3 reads CASSDHLPGRSGYTF. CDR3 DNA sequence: TGTGCCAGCAGTGATCATCTGCCAGGAAGATCTGGCTACACCTTC.

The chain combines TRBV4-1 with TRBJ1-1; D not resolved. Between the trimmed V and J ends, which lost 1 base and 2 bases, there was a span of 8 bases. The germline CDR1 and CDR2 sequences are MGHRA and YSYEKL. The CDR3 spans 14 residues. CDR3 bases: TGCGCCAGCAGCCAAGCCCACCTAAACACTGAAGCTTTCTTT. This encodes CASSQAHLNTEAFF.

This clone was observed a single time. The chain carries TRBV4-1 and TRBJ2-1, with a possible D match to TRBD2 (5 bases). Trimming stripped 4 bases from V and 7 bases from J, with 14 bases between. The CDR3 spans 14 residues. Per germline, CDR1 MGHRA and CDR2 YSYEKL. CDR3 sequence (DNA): TGCGCCAGCAGCCGCCCGGAGGCACTTAATGAGCAGTTCTTC. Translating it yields CASSRPEALNEQFF.

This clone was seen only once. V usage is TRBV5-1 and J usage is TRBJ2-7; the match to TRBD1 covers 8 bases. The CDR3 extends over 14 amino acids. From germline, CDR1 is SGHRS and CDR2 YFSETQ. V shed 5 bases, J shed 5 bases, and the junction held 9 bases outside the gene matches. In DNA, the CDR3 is TGCGCCAGCAGACAAGGACAGGGTAATAACGAGCAGTACTTC. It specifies CASRQGQGNNEQYF.

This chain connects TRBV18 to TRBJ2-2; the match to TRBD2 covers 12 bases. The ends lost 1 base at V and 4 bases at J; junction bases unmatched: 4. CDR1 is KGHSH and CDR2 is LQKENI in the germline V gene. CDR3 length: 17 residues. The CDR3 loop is CASSPQLTSGSTGELFF. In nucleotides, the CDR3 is TGTGCCAGCTCACCACAATTGACTAGCGGGAGCACCGGGGAGCTGTTTTTT.

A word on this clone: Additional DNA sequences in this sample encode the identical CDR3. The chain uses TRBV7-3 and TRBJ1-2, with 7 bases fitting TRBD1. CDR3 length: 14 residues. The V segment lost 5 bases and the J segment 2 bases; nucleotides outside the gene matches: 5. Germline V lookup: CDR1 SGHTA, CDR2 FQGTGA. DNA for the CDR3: TGTGCCAGCAGCCCAGGACAGGAGAACTATGGCTACACCTTC. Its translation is CASSPGQENYGYTF.

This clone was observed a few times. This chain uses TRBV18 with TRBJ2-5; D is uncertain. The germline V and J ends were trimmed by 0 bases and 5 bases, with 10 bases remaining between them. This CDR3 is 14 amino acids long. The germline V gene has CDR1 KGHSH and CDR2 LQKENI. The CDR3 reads CASSPPDGVETQYF. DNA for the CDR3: TGTGCCAGCTCACCACCGGACGGAGTGGAGACCCAGTACTTC.

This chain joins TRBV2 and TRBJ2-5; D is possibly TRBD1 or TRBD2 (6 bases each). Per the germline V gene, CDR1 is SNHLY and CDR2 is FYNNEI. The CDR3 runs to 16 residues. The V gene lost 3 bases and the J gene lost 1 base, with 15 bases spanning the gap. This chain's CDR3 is CASSEGAGSGQETQYF. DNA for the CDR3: TGTGCCAGCAGTGAGGGGGCGGGGAGCGGCCAAGAGACCCAGTACTTC. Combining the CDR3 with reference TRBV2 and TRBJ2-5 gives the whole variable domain EPEVTQTPSHQVTQMGQEVILRCVPISNHLYFYWYRQILGQKVEFLVSFYNNEISEKSEIFDDQFSVERPDGSNFTLKIRSTKLEDSAMYFCASSEGAGSGQETQYFGPGTRLLVL.

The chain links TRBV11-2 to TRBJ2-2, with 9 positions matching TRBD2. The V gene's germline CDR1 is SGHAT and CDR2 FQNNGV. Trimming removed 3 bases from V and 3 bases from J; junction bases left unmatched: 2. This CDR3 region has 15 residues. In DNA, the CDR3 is TGTGCCAGCAGCTTTGCGGGAGGGGACACCGGGGAGCTGTTTTTT. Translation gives CASSFAGGDTGELFF.

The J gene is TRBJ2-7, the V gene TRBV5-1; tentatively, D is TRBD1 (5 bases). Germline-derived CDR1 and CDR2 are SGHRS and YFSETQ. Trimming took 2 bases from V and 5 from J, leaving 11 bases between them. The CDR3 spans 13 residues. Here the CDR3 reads CASSFAGLDEQYF. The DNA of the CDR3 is TGCGCCAGCAGCTTTGCAGGGCTGGACGAGCAGTACTTC. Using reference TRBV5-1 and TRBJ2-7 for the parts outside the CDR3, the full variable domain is KAGVTQTPRYLIKTRGQQVTLSCSPISGHRSVSWYQQTPGQGLQFLFEYFSETQRNKGNFPGRFSGRQFSNSRSEMNVSTLELGDSALYLCASSFAGLDEQYFGPGTRLTVT.

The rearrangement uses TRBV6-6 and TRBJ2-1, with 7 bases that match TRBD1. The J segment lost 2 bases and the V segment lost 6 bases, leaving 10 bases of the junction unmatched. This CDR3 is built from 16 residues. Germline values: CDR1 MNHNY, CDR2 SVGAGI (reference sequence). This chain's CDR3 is CASSPHRGMTYNEQFF. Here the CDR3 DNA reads TGTGCCAGCAGCCCACACAGGGGAATGACCTACAATGAGCAGTTCTTC.